The clone carrying this TCR beta chain has a count of ten or more. Its antigen is unidentified. With the read ending 3 residues before the CDR3 end, the germline J gene is used to fill in that end. Control and CVID samples contributed equal amounts of genomic DNA. The table came from immunoSEQ multiplex PCR; TCRdb's copy has only in-frame clones and leaves some out. This sample has approximately 52,000 clones, each found more than once. J was trimmed by 10 bases and V by 2 bases; bases with no gene match: 15. CDR3 length: 17 amino acids. Germline V CDR1 and CDR2: DFQATT, SNEGSKA (reference sequence). The source of the sample is a study of T cell clonality in common variable immunodeficiency. General study results and limits: Reportedly, TCR beta sequences from common variable immunodeficiency showed fewer deletions and N-nucleotide insertions. The cause of increased CVID clonality remains unclear without subpopulation sequencing.

Each donor provided about 4.5 to 8.5 ml of heparinized whole blood. The chain carries TRBV20-1 and TRBJ1-6, with 9 bases that match TRBD1. Sequencing was done on a sample of peripheral blood mononuclear cells. The sequence was collected from a person aged 18 to 75 in good health. CDR3 sequence reads: CSARPTGTGTERSPLHF. The CDR3 DNA, read in part, is TGCAGTGCTAGACCCACCGGGACAGGGACCGAAAGGTCACCC.